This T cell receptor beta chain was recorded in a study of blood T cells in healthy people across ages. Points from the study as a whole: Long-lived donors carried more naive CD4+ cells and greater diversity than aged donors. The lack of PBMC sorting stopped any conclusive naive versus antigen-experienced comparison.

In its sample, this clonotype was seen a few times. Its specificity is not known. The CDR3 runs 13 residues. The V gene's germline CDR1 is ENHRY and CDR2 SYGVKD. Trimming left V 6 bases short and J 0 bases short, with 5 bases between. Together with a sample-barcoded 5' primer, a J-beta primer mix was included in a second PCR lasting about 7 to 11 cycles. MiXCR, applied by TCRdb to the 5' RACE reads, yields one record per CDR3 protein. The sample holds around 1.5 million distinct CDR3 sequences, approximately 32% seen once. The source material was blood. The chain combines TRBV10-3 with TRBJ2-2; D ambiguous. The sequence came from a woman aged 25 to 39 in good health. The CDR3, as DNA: TGTGCCATCAGGGGAACGAACACCGGGGAGCTGTTTTTT. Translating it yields CAIRGTNTGELFF.